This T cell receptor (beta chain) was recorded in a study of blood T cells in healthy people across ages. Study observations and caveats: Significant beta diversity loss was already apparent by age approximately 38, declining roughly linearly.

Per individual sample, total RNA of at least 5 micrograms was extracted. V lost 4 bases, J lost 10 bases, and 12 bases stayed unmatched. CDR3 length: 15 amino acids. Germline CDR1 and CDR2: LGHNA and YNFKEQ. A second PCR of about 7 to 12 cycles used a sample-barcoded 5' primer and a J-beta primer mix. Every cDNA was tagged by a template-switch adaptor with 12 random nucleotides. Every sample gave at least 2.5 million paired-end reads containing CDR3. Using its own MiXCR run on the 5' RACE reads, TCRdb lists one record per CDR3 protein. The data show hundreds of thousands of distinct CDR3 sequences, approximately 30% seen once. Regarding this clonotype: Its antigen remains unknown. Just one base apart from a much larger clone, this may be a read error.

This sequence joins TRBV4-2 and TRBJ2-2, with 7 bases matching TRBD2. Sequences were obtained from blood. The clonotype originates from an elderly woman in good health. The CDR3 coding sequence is TGTGCCAGCAGCCCCGCTACTAGCGCCGGCGCGGAGCTGTTTTTT. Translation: CASSPATSAGAELFF.